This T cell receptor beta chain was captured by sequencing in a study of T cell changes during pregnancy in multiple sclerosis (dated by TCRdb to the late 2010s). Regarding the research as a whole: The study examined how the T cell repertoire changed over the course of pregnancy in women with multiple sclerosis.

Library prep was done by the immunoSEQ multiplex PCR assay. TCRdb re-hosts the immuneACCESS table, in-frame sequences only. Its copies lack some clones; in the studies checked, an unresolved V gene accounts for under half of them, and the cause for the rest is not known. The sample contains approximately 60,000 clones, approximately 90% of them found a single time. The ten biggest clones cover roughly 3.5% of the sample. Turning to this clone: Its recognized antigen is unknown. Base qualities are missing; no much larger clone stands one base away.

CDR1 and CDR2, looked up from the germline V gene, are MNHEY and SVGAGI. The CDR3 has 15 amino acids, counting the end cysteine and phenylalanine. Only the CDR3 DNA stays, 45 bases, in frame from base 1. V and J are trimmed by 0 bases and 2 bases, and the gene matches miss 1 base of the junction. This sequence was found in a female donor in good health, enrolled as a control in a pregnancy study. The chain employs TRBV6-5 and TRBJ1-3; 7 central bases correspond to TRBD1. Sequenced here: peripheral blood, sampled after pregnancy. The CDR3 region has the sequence CASSYSRGPGNTIYF. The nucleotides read TGTGCCAGCAGTTACTCGAGGGGGCCTGGAAACACCATATATTTT.